This T cell receptor beta chain is drawn from a study of shared clonotypes between healthy human individuals. Study conclusions and caveats: Sampling included only blood; tissue repertoires likely differ.

Replicate PCRs for unsorted PBMC used around 270 ng DNA (approximately 33,000 T cell genomes). Sequencing on ten immunoSEQ deep assay plates was performed for unsorted PBMC DNA. TCRdb's copy holds only in-frame clones and misses some; the assay was immunoSEQ multiplex PCR. The sample holds about 470,000 clones; around 75% are singletons and the top ten take roughly 13%. In the case of this clone: Its antigen is not identified.

Germline assignment: CDR1 SGHRS and CDR2 YFSETQ. The CDR3 contains 17 residues. The ends lost 0 bases at V and 5 bases at J; junction bases unmatched: 9. Sequencing used PBMCs. This chain uses TRBV5-1 with TRBJ2-1; TRBD2 matches at 9 bases. The TCR comes from a woman in her 40s in good health. Some clones in this sample may be carry-over from other donors' samples. For the CDR3, the DNA is TGCGCCAGCAGCTTGGGACGGCTAGCGGGAAGTGACAATGAGCAGTTCTTC. Protein: CASSLGRLAGSDNEQFF.